A single sample is the source of the 3 T cell receptor beta chains below, sequenced in a study of T cell repertoires in cytomegalovirus infection (dated by TCRdb to between 2018 and 2021). TCRdb records Illumina HiSeq 1500 as the sequencer. The public reads were run again by TCRdb, first through fastp at Q25 and then through MiXCR, and only productive beta chains were kept. Every distinct CDR3 protein forms one entry, paired with its most common genes and DNA. The sample table contains roughly 760,000 distinct CDR3 sequences; only one count was recorded for roughly 36% of them. The ten top clones hold 2.8% of the sample. The source material was PBMCs. The receptor set was obtained from a human donor in good health (CMV status not recorded). Some clones in this sample may be carry-over from other donors' samples.

The chain links TRBV28 to TRBJ2-3; 10 bases agree with TRBD2. V lost 7 bases and J lost 1; bases outside the gene matches: 14. The CDR3 runs to 18 residues. Germline V gene lookup returns CDR1 MDHEN and CDR2 SYDVKM. CDR3 amino acids: CASTPGASGSSGTDTQYF. The CDR3 region has the DNA TGTGCCAGCACCCCCGGGGCTAGCGGGAGCAGCGGCACAGATACGCAGTATTTT.

There are a few counts of this clonotype. The rearrangement links TRBV29-1 to TRBJ1-2; TRBD1 might be the D (5 bases). Trimming took off 6 bases at V and 4 bases at J, with 15 bases between the two ends. Per the germline V gene, CDR1 is SQVTM and CDR2 is ANQGSEA. The CDR3 loop spans 13 amino acids. The CDR3 nucleotides read TGCAGCGTCGAGCGGGGGGATACCTATGGCTACACCTTC. Translating it yields CSVERGDTYGYTF.

CDR3 sequence: CASSQSRTGPLYEQYF. In nucleotides, the CDR3 is TGTGCCAGCAGTCAATCCCGGACAGGTCCCCTTTACGAGCAGTACTTC. The chain is built from TRBV28 and TRBJ2-7, with TRBD1 matching 7 bases. The trim removed 5 bases at V and 4 bases at J, leaving 14 bases unmatched. The V gene's germline CDR1 is MDHEN and CDR2 SYDVKM. The CDR3 totals 16 residues.